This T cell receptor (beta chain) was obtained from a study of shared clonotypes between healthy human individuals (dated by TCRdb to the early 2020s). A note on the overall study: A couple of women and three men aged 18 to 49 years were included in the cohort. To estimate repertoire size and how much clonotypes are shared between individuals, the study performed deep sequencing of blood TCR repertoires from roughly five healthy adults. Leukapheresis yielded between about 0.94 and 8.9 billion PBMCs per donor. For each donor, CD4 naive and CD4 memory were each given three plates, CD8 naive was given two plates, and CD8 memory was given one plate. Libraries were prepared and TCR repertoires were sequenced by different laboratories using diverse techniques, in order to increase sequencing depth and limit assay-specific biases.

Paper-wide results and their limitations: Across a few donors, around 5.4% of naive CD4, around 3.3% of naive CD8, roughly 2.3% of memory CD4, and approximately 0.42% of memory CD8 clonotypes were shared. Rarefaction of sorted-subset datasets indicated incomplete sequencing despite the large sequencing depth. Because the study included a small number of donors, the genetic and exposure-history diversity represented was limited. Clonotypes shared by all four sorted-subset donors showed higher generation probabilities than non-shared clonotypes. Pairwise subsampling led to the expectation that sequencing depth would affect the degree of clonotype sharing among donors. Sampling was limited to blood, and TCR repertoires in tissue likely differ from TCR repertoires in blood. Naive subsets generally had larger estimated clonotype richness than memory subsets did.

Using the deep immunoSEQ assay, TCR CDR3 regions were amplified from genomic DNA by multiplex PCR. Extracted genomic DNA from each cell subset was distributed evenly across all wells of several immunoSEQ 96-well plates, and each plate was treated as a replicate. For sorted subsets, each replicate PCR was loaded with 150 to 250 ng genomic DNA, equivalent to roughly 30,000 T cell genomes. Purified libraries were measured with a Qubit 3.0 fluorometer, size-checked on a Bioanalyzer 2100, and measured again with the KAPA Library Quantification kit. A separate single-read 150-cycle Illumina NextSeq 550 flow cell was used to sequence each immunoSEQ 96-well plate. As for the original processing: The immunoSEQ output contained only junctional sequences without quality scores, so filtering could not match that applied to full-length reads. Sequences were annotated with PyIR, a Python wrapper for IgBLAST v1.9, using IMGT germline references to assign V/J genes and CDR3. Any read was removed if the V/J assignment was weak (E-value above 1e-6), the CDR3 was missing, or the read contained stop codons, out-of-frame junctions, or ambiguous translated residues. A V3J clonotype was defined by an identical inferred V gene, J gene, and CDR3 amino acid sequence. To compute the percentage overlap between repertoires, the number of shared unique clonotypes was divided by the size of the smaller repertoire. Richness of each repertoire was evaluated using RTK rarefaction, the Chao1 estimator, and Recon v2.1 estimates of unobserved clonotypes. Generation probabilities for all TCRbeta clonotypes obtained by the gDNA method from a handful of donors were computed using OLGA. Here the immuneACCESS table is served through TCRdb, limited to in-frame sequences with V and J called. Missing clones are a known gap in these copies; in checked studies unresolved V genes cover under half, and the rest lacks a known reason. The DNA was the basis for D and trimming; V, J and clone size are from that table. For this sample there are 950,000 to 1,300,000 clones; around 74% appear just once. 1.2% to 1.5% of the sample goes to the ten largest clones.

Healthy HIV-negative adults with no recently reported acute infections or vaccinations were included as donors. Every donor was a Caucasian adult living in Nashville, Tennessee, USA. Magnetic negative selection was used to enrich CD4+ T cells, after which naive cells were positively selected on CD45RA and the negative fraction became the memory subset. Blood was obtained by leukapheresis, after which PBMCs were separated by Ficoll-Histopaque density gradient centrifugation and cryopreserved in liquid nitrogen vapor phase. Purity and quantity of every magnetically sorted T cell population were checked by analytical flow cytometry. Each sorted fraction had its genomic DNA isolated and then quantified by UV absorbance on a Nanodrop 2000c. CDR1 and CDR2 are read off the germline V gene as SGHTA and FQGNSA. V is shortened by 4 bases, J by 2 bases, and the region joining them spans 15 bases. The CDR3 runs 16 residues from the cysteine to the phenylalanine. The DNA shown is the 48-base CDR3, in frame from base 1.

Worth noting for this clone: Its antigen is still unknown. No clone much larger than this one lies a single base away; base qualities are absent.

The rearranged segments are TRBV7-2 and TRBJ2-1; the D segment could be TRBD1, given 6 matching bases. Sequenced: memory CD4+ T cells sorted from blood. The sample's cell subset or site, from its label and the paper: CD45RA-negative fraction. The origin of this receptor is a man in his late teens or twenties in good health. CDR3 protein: CASSSPTGHPYNEQFF. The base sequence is TGTGCCAGCAGCTCACCTACAGGGCACCCCTACAATGAGCAGTTCTTC.